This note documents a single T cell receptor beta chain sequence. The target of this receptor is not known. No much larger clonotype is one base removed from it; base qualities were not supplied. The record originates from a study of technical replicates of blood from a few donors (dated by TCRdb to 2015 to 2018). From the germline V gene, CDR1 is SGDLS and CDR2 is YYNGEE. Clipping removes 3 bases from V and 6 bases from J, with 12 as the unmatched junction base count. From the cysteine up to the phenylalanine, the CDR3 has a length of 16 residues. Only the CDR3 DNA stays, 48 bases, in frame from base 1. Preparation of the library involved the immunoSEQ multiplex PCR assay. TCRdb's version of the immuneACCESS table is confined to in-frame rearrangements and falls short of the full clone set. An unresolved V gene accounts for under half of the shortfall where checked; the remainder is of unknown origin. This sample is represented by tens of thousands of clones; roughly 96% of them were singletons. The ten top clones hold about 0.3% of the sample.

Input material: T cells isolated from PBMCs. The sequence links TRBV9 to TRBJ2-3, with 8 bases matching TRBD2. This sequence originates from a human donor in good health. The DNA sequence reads TGTGCCAGCAGCGCTCGGTGGGGACTAGTCCCCGATACGCAGTATTTT. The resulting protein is CASSARWGLVPDTQYF.